This T cell receptor beta chain originates from a study of control samples from healthy donors and cancer patients. This table comes from immunoSEQ multiplex PCR, and its TCRdb copy is limited to in-frame clones, with some not included. The repertoire consists of about 140,000 clones, with around nine tenths occurring once and the leading ten covering roughly 8.7%. CDR1 is LNHDA and CDR2 is SQIVND in the germline V gene (reference sequence). J lost 3 bases, V lost 8 bases, and 9 bases had no gene match. The CDR3 is made up of 14 amino acids. J is TRBJ1-2 and V is TRBV19; TRBD1 matches 7 bases. The sequence was obtained from a woman in her twenties or thirties in good health. The sequenced sample consisted of blood. CDR3 in amino acids: CASRNPGTDYGYTF. In DNA form, the CDR3 reads TGTGCCAGTCGTAACCCAGGGACAGACTATGGCTACACCTTC.